This T cell receptor (beta chain) was recorded in a study of T cells in Graves' hyperthyroidism and ophthalmopathy. This clonotype is a singleton in its sample. Its antigen is as yet unknown. A much larger clone is a single base away; this may be a read error. Stable hyperthyroidism: no ophthalmopathy progression over 18 months of follow-up. Disease duration under 2 months; hyperthyroidism patients were aged 18 to 65. Points from the study as a whole: Stable hyperthyroidism and ophthalmopathy were separated using 13 V-J signatures.

Amplification of TCR beta CDR3 regions was performed using RNA transcripts as template. The HTBI primer set was used in a first-round RT-PCR of the TCR CDR3. TCRdb ran MiXCR on the multiplex PCR reads and lists one entry per CDR3 protein. The table lists under 650,000 distinct CDR3 sequences, 16% of them singletons, with 3% to 4.5% in the top ten. The TCR comes from a woman in her twenties or thirties with Graves' hyperthyroidism. The source material was blood.

CDR3 coding DNA: TGTGCCAGTAGTATGGAGGGGGCAGGGTACAATGAGCAGTTCTTC. It is translated as CASSMEGAGYNEQFF. The rearrangement uses TRBV19 and TRBJ2-1; the D gene is possibly TRBD1 (7 bases). The CDR3 runs to 15 residues. Germline CDR1 and CDR2: LNHDA and SQIVND (reference sequence). The germline V and J ends were trimmed by 3 bases and 4 bases, with 13 bases remaining between them.